This T cell receptor beta chain was identified during a study of T-cell reconstitution after alpha-beta-depleted transplantation in children. This clonotype showed up many times. Molecular barcoding with unique molecular identifiers was used for the TCRbeta library. MiXCR was run by TCRdb on the PCR reads, yielding one entry per CDR3 protein. The top ten clones hold less than 5% of a sample with more than 550,000 distinct CDR3 sequences, approximately 10% of them seen once. Sample: PBMCs from the stem cell graft donor, taken from the stem cell graft. The TCR sequence derives from a human donor who donated a stem cell graft to a child with acute myeloid leukemia.

CDR3 sequence reads: CASSFIASAINEQFF. The CDR3 DNA sequence: TGCGCCAGCAGCTTTATAGCTAGCGCAATCAATGAGCAGTTCTTC. The rearrangement joins TRBV5-1 to TRBJ2-1; tentative D call: TRBD2 (6 bases). CDR3 length equals 15 residues. V was pared by 2 bases and J by 6 bases, with 15 bases between. Germline V gives CDR1 SGHRS, CDR2 YFSETQ.